The subject of this entry is one T cell receptor (beta chain). The antigen is undetermined. The CDR3 extends over 15 amino acids. With 6 bases clipped from V and 4 bases from J, the junction kept 5 bases outside the gene matches. These data are taken from a study of early T cells in non-severe SARS-CoV-2 infection. Whole-study context: Chains stayed unpaired after sequencing of bulk RNA from unsorted whole blood. Overall study results and limits: A preference for anti-spike CD8 responses marked VDJdb matching, which missed private and CD4 specificities.

Individual cDNA molecules were tagged with unique molecular identifiers. TCRdb reprocessed the 5' RACE reads via MiXCR and lists one record per CDR3 protein. This table has approximately 37,000 distinct CDR3 sequences, 4.7% appearing once. Sequences were obtained from whole blood. This sequence was found in an adult who was a healthcare worker with PCR-confirmed SARS-CoV-2 infection or an uninfected control (not recorded which). The gene calls are TRBV12-3 or TRBV12-4 and TRBJ2-3, with 12 bases that match TRBD2. The CDR3 sequence is CASSPSGRAPDTQYF. The CDR3 DNA reads TGTGCCAGCAGCCCTAGCGGGAGGGCCCCAGATACGCAGTATTTT.